This T cell receptor (beta chain) was documented in a study of blood T cells in healthy people across ages. Background on the study: Through template switching, about one barcoded beta molecule was captured per two T cells, as measured in model experiments.

CDR3 length: 14 amino acids. Trimming took 2 bases from V and 5 from J, leaving 12 bases between them. Study results and limitations: Unknown donor CMV status possibly confounded expanded clonotype changes. Roughly linear age-related decline in beta diversity appeared, significant by age about 40.

With regard to this clonotype: Its matching antigen is unknown.

It was with a sample-barcoded 5' primer and a J-beta primer mix that a second PCR of about 7 to 12 cycles was run. Each CDR3 protein gets one entry after TCRdb re-called the 5' RACE reads with MiXCR. This table holds 790,000 or so distinct CDR3 sequences, less than 60% found once. The sequence was collected from a man at least 80 years old in good health. The sequencing sample was made of blood. The V and J genes are TRBV12-3 or TRBV12-4 and TRBJ2-5; no clear D gene. The CDR3 sequence: CASSLFIGGETQYF. The CDR3 DNA reads TGTGCCAGCAGTTTATTCATCGGCGGTGAGACCCAGTACTTC.